This record looks at one T cell receptor (beta chain) sequence and its context. The method was immunoSEQ multiplex PCR; TCRdb's version includes in-frame clones alone and lacks a portion of them. The sample lists 75,000 to 100,000 clones, roughly 78% occurring once. This record comes from a study of blood T cell repertoires in COVID-19. This CDR3 has 14 amino acids. Germline assignment: CDR1 SGHTA and CDR2 FQGNSA. V lost 5 bases, J lost 10 bases, and 13 bases stayed unmatched. This TCR came from a human donor in a cohort sampled during active COVID-19. This chain links TRBV7-2 with TRBJ2-7; 8 bases fit TRBD1. The sample consisted of peripheral blood. CDR3 nucleotide sequence: TGTGCCAGCAGCCCCCCGGGACAGGAGCCCTATCAGTACTTC. It is translated as CASSPPGQEPYQYF.